The entry below describes one T cell receptor beta chain. The antigen is unknown. Combining a sample-barcoded 5' primer with a J-beta primer mix, a second PCR ran for 7 to 11 cycles. TCRdb re-analysed the 5' RACE reads in MiXCR, keeping a single row per CDR3 protein. The sample has 1.5 million to 2 million distinct CDR3 sequences, roughly 49% seen once. This sample was included in a study of blood T cells in healthy people across ages. Study results and caveats: As naive T cell percentage varied, TCR beta diversity correlated strongly with it.

Germline loops: CDR1 SNHLY, CDR2 FYNNEI. The V gene lost 7 bases and the J gene lost 0 bases, with 10 bases spanning the gap. This CDR3 is 15 amino acids long. This TCR was sampled from a woman aged 40 to 50 in good health. This chain joins TRBV2 and TRBJ2-6; D call uncertain. The sequenced sample was blood. As DNA, the CDR3 is TGTGCCAGCATCAGAGAAAGCTCTGGGGCCAACGTCCTGACTTTC. It yields the protein CASIRESSGANVLTF.